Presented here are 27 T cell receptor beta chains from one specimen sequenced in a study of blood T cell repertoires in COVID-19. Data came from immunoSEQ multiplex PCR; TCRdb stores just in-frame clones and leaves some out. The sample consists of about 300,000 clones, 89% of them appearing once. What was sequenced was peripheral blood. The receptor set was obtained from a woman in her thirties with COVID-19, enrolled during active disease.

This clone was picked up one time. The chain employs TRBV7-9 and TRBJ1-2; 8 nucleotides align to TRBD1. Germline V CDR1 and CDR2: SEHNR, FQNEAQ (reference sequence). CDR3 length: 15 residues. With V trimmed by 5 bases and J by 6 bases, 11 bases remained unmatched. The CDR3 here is CASSPPRQGPNGYTF. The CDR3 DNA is TGTGCCAGCAGCCCCCCGAGACAGGGGCCGAATGGCTACACCTTC. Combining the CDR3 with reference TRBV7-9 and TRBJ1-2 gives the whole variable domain DTGVSQNPRHKITKRGQNVTFRCDPISEHNRLYWYRQTLGQGPEFLTYFQNEAQLEKSRLLSDRFSAERPKGSFSTLEIQRTEQGDSAMYLCASSPPRQGPNGYTFGSGTRLTVV.

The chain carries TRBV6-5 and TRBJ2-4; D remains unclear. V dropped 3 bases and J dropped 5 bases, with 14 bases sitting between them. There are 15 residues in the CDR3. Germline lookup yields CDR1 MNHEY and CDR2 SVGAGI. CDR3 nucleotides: TGTGCCAGCAGTTATAGATCAACGACACAAAACATTCAGTACTTC. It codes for CASSYRSTTQNIQYF.

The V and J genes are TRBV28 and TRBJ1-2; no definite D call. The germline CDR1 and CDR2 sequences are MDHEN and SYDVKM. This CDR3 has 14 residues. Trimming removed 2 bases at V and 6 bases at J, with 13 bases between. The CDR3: CASSLAGGPDGYTF. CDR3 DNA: TGTGCCAGCAGTTTAGCGGGAGGACCAGATGGCTACACCTTC.

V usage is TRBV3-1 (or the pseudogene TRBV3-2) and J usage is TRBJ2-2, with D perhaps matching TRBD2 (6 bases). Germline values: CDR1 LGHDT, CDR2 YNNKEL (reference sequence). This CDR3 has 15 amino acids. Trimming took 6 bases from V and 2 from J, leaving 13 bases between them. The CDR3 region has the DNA TGTGCCAGCAGACGTGGGGGACTCAACACCGGGGAGCTGTTTTTT. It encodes CASRRGGLNTGELFF.

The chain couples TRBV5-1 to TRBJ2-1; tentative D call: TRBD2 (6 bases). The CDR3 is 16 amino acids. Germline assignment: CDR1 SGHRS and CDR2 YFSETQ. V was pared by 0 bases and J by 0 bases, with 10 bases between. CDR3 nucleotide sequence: TGCGCCAGCAGCTTGGGTGCGGGGAGCTCCTACAATGAGCAGTTCTTC. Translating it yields CASSLGAGSSYNEQFF.

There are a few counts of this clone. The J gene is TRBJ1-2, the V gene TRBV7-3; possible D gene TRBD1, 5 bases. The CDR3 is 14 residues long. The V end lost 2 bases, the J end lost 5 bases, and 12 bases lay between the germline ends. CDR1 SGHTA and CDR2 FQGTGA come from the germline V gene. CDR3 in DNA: TGTGCCAGCAGCTTACAGGGTGACGGTTATGGCTACACCTTC. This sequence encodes CASSLQGDGYGYTF.

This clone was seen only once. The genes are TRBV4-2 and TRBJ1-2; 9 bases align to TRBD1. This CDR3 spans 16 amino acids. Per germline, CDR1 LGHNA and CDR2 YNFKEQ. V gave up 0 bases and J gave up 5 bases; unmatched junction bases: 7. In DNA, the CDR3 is TGTGCCAGCAGCCAAGAATTTGGACAGGGGTCATATGGCTACACCTTC. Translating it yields CASSQEFGQGSYGYTF.

CDR3 protein: CASSTGQDSSPLHF. The CDR3 nucleotides are TGTGCCAGCAGCACGGGACAGGATAGTTCACCCCTCCACTTT. The chain joins TRBV7-2 to TRBJ1-6; 8 bases are a match to TRBD1. The CDR3 totals 14 residues. Trimming at V came to 5 bases and at J to 9 bases, leaving 6 bases not matched to a gene. Germline lookup yields CDR1 SGHTA and CDR2 FQGNSA.

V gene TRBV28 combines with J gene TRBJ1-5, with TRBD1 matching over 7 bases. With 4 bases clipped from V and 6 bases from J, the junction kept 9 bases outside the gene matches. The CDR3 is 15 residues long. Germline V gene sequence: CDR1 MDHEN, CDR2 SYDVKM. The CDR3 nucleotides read TGTGCCAGCAGTTCCCGACAGGGAGAGGCTCAGCCCCAGCATTTT. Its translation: CASSSRQGEAQPQHF.

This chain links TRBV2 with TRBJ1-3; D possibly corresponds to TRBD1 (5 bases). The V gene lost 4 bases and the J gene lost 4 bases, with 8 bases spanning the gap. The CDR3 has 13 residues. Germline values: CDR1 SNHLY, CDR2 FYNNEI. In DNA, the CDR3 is TGTGCCAGCAGTGTGCAGGGCGGAAACACCATATATTTT. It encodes CASSVQGGNTIYF.

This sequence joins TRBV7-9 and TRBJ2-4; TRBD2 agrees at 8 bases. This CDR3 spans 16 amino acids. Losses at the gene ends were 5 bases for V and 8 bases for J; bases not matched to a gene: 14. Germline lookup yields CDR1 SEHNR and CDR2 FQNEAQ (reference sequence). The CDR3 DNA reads TGTGCCAGCAGCCCCCTAGGTAGCGGGGCCAAGGACATTCAGTACTTC. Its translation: CASSPLGSGAKDIQYF.

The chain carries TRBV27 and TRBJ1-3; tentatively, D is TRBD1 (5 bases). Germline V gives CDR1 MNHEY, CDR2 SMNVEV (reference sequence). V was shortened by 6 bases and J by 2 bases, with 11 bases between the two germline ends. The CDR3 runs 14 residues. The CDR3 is CASSLRGAGNTIYF. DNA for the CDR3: TGTGCCAGCAGCCTCCGGGGGGCTGGAAACACCATATATTTT.

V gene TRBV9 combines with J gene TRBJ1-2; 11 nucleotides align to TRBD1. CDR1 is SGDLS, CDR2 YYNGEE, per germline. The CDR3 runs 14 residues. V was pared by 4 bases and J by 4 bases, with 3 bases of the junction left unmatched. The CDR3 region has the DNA TGTGCCAGCAGCATCGGACAGGGGGCCTATGGCTACACCTTC. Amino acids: CASSIGQGAYGYTF.

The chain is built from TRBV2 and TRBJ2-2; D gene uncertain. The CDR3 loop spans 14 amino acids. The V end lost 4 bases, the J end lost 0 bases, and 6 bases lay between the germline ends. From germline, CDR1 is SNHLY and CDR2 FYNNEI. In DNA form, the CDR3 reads TGTGCCAGCAGTGGGTACTCGAACACCGGGGAGCTGTTTTTT. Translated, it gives CASSGYSNTGELFF.

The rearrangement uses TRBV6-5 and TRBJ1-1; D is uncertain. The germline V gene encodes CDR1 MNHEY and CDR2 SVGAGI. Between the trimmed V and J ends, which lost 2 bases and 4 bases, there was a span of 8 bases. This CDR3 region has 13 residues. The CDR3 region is CASSYARSTEAFF. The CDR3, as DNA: TGTGCCAGCAGTTACGCCAGGTCCACTGAAGCTTTCTTT.

Here the CDR3 reads CASSVASGGPNTGELFF. The CDR3 DNA follows: TGTGCCAGCAGCGTAGCCAGCGGGGGGCCGAACACCGGGGAGCTGTTTTTT. The genes are TRBV9 and TRBJ2-2, with 9 bases fitting TRBD2. Losses at the gene ends were 0 bases for V and 0 bases for J; bases not matched to a gene: 3. Germline-derived CDR1 and CDR2 are SGDLS and YYNGEE. This CDR3 region has 17 residues.

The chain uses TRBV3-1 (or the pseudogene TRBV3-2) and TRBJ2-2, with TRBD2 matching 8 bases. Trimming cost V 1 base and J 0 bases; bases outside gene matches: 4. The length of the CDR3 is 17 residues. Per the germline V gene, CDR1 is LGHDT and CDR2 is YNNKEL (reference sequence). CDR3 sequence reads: CASSQGLGGANTGELFF. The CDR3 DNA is TGTGCCAGCAGCCAAGGTCTCGGGGGGGCGAACACCGGGGAGCTGTTTTTT.

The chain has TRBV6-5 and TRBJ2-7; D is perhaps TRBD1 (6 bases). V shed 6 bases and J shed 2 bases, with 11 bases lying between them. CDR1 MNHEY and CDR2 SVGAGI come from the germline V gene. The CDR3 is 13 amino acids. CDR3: CASRETGTYEQYV. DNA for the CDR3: TGTGCCAGCAGGGAGACAGGCACCTACGAGCAGTACGTC.

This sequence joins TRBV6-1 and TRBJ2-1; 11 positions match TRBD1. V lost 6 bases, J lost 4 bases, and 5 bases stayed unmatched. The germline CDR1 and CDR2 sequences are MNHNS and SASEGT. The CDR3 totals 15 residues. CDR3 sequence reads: CASRPGTGGYNEQFF. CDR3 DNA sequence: TGTGCCAGCAGGCCCGGGACAGGGGGATACAATGAGCAGTTCTTC.

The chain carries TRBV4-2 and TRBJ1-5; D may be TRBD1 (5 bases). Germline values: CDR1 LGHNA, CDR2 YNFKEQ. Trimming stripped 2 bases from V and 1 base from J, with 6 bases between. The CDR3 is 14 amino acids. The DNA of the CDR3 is TGTGCCAGCAGCCAAACAGGAAGCAATCAGCCCCAGCATTTT. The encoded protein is CASSQTGSNQPQHF.

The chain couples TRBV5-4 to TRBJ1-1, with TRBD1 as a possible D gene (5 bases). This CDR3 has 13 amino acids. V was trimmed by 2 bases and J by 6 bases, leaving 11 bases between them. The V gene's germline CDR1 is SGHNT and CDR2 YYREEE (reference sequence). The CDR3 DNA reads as TGTGCCAGCAGCTTAGTAGGGGTGCCTGAAGCTTTCTTT. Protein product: CASSLVGVPEAFF.

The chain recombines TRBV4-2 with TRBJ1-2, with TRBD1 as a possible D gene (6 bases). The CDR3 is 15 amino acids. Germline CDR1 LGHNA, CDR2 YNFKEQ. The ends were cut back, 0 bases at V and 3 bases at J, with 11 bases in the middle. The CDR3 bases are TGTGCCAGCAGCCAAGATGACAGGACGCACTATGGCTACACCTTC. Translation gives CASSQDDRTHYGYTF.

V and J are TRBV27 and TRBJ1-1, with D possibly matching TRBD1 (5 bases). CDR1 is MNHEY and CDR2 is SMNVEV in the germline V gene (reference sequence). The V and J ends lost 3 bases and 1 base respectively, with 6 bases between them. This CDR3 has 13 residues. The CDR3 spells CASSLGGNTEAFF. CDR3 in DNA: TGTGCCAGCAGTTTGGGGGGGAACACTGAAGCTTTCTTT.

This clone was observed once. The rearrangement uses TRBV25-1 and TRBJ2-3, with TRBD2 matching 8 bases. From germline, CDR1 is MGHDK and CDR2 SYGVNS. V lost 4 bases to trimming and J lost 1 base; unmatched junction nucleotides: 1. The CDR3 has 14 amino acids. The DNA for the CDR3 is TGTGCCAGCAGTGGAGCGGGGGGCACAGATACGCAGTATTTT. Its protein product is CASSGAGGTDTQYF.

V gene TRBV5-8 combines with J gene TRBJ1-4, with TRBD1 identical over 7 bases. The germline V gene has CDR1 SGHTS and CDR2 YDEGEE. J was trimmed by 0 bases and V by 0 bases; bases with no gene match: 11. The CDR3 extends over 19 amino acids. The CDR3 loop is CASSLAGDRAFSTNEKLFF. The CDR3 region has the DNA TGTGCCAGCAGCTTGGCCGGAGACAGGGCTTTCTCAACTAATGAAAAACTGTTTTTT. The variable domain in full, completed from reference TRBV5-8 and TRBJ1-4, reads EAGVTQSPTHLIKTRGQQATLRCSPISGHTSVYWYQQALGLGLQFLLWYDEGEERNRGNFPPRFSGRQFPNYSSELNVNALELEDSALYLCASSLAGDRAFSTNEKLFFGSGTQLSVL.

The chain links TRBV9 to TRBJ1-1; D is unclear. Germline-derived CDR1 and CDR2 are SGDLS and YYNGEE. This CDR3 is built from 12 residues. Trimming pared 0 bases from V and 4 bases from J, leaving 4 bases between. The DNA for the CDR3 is TGTGCCAGCAGCGTAGTCGGCACTGAAGCTTTCTTT. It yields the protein CASSVVGTEAFF.

CDR3 residues: CASSIDSVRGPSTDTQYF. The CDR3 DNA sequence: TGTGCCAGTAGTATAGATTCTGTTAGGGGGCCGAGCACAGATACGCAGTATTTT. The chain has TRBV19 and TRBJ2-3, with 7 bases identical to TRBD1. The CDR3 consists of 18 residues. Germline CDR1 and CDR2: LNHDA and SQIVND (reference sequence). The V gene end was trimmed by 0 bases and the J gene end by 0 bases; junction bases not matched to a gene: 9.